This entry lists 17 T cell receptor beta chains sequenced from one sample in a study of blood T cell repertoires in COVID-19. Method: immunoSEQ multiplex PCR; TCRdb's copy keeps in-frame clones and lacks some. The table includes approximately 440,000 clones, 75% to 90% detected once. The sample taken for sequencing was PBMCs or T cells enriched from blood (not recorded which). The receptors here all came from a woman between 18 and 29 years old who had recovered from COVID-19.

The gene calls are TRBV5-1 and TRBJ2-1; 10 bases align to TRBD2. The germline V gene has CDR1 SGHRS and CDR2 YFSETQ. Trimming at V came to 3 bases and at J to 8 bases, leaving 14 bases not matched to a gene. The CDR3 totals 17 residues. CDR3 region: CASSSLMISGGADEQFF. In DNA form, the CDR3 reads TGCGCCAGCAGCTCTCTAATGATAAGCGGGGGGGCCGATGAGCAGTTCTTC.

This chain connects TRBV7-6 to TRBJ1-4, with a weak D call TRBD1 (5 bases). The V end lost 2 bases, the J end lost 1 base, and 17 bases lay between the germline ends. The germline CDR1 and CDR2 sequences are SGHVS and FNYEAQ. The CDR3 covers 18 residues. CDR3 coding DNA: TGTGCCAGCAGCTTATTCGGTGTAGGGGAGGAAACTAATGAAAAACTGTTTTTT. Its translation is CASSLFGVGEETNEKLFF.

V gene TRBV28 combines with J gene TRBJ1-2; TRBD1 agrees at 7 bases. The germline gives CDR1 MDHEN, CDR2 SYDVKM. This CDR3 region has 13 residues. J gave up 6 bases and V 2 bases, and 3 bases lay outside the gene matches. The CDR3 sequence: CASSLKGAHGYTF. CDR3 sequence (DNA): TGTGCCAGCAGTTTAAAGGGGGCGCATGGCTACACCTTC.

This chain uses TRBV2 with TRBJ1-5, with 9 bases that match TRBD1. CDR3 length equals 13 residues. V lost 8 bases, J lost 4 bases, and 3 bases stayed unmatched. Germline V CDR1 and CDR2: SNHLY, FYNNEI. CDR3 in amino acids: CASYGTGNQPQHF. The CDR3 bases are TGTGCCAGCTATGGGACAGGGAATCAGCCCCAGCATTTT.

DNA for the CDR3: TGTGCCACCAGCAGAGATGAGGACAGCGAGCAGTACTTC. This translates into CATSRDEDSEQYF. The gene calls are TRBV15 and TRBJ2-7; D perhaps matches TRBD1 (6 bases). V lost 0 bases and J 6 bases, leaving 9 bases between the germline ends. The CDR3 sequence is 13 residues long. Germline CDR1 and CDR2: LNHNV and YYDKDF (reference sequence).

The CDR3 DNA follows: TGCGCCAGCCGACAGGGGTATCGGGCCGGGGAGCTGTTTTTT. The encoded protein is CASRQGYRAGELFF. The V and J genes are TRBV5-1 and TRBJ2-2, with 8 bases aligning to TRBD1. There are 14 residues in the CDR3. Germline assignment: CDR1 SGHRS and CDR2 YFSETQ. V dropped 7 bases and J dropped 6; count of bases not matched to a gene: 8.

This chain connects TRBV14 to TRBJ1-6; D is unclear. The CDR3 totals 15 residues. Trimming stripped 3 bases from V and 0 bases from J, with 6 bases between. The germline CDR1 and CDR2 sequences are SGHDN and FVKESK. The CDR3 loop reads CASSQTSSYNSPLHF. The DNA for the CDR3 is TGTGCCAGCAGCCAGACAAGCTCCTATAATTCACCCCTCCACTTT.

The genes are TRBV3-1 (or the pseudogene TRBV3-2) and TRBJ1-5; D is uncertain. Germline CDR1 reads LGHDT; CDR2 reads YNNKEL (reference sequence). There are 12 residues in the CDR3. With 6 bases removed from V and 7 bases from J, the gap between germline ends came to 10 bases. CDR3 residues: CASSQMGQPQHF. The DNA of the CDR3 is TGTGCCAGCAGTCAGATGGGCCAGCCCCAGCATTTT.

This clone has just a few counts. V and J are TRBV2 and TRBJ1-2; D is unresolved. CDR1 SNHLY and CDR2 FYNNEI come from the germline V gene. The CDR3 spans 14 residues. CDR3 bases: TGTGGAGGAAGAGGTCGAGGGTCCAAGGAAGGCTACACCTTC. Amino acid sequence: CGGRGRGSKEGYTF. The full variable domain, completed using reference TRBV2 and TRBJ1-2, is EPEVTQTPSHQVTQMGQEVILRCVPISNHLYFYWYRQILGQKVEFLVSFYNNEISEKSEIFDDQFSVERPDGSNFTLKIRSTKLEDSAMYFCGGRGRGSKEGYTFGSGTRLTVV.

The chain combines TRBV6-5 with TRBJ2-7; D perhaps matches TRBD2 (5 bases). CDR3 length: 15 amino acids. With 6 bases removed from V and 2 bases from J, the gap between germline ends came to 17 bases. From germline, CDR1 is MNHEY and CDR2 SVGAGI. CDR3: CASSADGELTYEQYF. The CDR3 DNA is TGTGCCAGCAGCGCGGACGGGGAACTTACCTACGAGCAGTACTTC.

The rearrangement uses TRBV7-6 and TRBJ2-1; D is possibly TRBD2 (5 bases). In germline, CDR1 is SGHVS, CDR2 FNYEAQ. The CDR3 has 12 amino acids. The V end lost 5 bases, the J end lost 4 bases, and 6 bases lay between the germline ends. This CDR3 reads CASSRGYNEQFF. In nucleotides, the CDR3 is TGTGCCAGCAGCAGAGGGTACAATGAGCAGTTCTTC.

The chain uses TRBV6-5 and TRBJ1-1; possible D gene TRBD1, 5 bases. Germline V gene data show CDR1 as MNHEY and CDR2 as SVGAGI. The CDR3 runs to 13 residues. Trimming removed 7 bases at V and 5 bases at J, with 14 bases between. This CDR3 reads CASTPGVRTEAFF. The CDR3 nucleotides read TGTGCCAGCACCCCGGGGGTACGGACTGAAGCTTTCTTT.

This chain links TRBV19 with TRBJ1-5; D gene uncertain. Per the germline V gene, CDR1 is LNHDA and CDR2 is SQIVND (reference sequence). This CDR3 contains 14 residues. V lost 6 bases and J 4 bases, leaving 13 bases between the germline ends. CDR3 sequence (DNA): TGTGCCAGTAGCCCCACGGAGGGTAATCAGCCCCAGCATTTT. Translation: CASSPTEGNQPQHF.

J is TRBJ2-2 and V is TRBV7-8; weak D call: TRBD2 (6 bases). Germline V gives CDR1 SGHVS, CDR2 FQNEAQ. The CDR3 sequence is 15 residues long. Trimming removed 5 bases at V and 4 bases at J, with 14 bases between. The CDR3 nucleotides read TGTGCCAGCAGCGCACCCACGGGGGTCACCGGGGAGCTGTTTTTT. Its translation: CASSAPTGVTGELFF.

CDR3 amino acids: CASGHTGHFQETQYF. The CDR3 nucleotides read TGTGCTAGTGGACATACGGGACACTTCCAAGAGACCCAGTACTTC. The V gene is TRBV12-5, the J gene TRBJ2-5, with D possibly being TRBD1 (6 bases). Germline values: CDR1 LGHNT, CDR2 FRNRAP. This CDR3 has 15 residues. Trimming removed 6 bases from V and 1 base from J, with 15 bases in between. Using reference TRBV12-5 and TRBJ2-5 for the parts outside the CDR3, the full variable domain is DARVTQTPRHKVTEMGQEVTMRCQPILGHNTVFWYRQTMMQGLELLAYFRNRAPLDDSGMPKDRFSAEMPDATLATLKIQPSEPRDSAVYFCASGHTGHFQETQYFGPGTRLLVL.

This chain connects TRBV30 to TRBJ1-1; TRBD1 matches at 7 bases. There are 16 residues in the CDR3. The V segment lost 3 bases and the J segment 0 bases; nucleotides outside the gene matches: 10. The germline gives CDR1 GTSNPN, CDR2 SVGIG (reference sequence). The CDR3 spells CAWRRGLVSLNTEAFF. CDR3 in DNA: TGTGCCTGGAGGAGGGGGCTGGTCTCGTTGAACACTGAAGCTTTCTTT.

This clone was seen a single time. The J gene is TRBJ1-2, the V gene TRBV5-1; 7 bases are shared with TRBD1. Germline V gene sequence: CDR1 SGHRS, CDR2 YFSETQ. The CDR3 runs 13 residues. The J segment lost 7 bases and the V segment lost 0 bases, leaving 3 bases of the junction unmatched. The CDR3 region is CASSLGAGGGYTF. In nucleotides, the CDR3 is TGCGCCAGCAGCTTGGGGGCAGGGGGTGGCTACACCTTC.